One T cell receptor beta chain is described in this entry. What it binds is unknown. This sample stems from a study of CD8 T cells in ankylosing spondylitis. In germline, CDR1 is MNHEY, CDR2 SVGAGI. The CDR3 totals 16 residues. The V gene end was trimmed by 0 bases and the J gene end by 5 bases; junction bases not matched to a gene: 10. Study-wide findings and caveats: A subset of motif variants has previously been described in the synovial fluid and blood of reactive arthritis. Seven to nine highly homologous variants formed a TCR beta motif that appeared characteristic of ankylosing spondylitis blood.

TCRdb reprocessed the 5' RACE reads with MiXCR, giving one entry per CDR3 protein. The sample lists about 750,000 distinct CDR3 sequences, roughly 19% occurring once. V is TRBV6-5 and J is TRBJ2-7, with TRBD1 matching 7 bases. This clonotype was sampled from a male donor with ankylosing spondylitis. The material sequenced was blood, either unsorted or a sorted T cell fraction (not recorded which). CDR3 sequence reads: CASSYSILTGYDEQYF. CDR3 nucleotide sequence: TGTGCCAGCAGTTACTCTATCTTGACAGGGTATGACGAGCAGTACTTC.